Described below is a single TCR beta chain sequence and its context. Repertoires were generated with immunoSEQ multiplex PCR, while TCRdb's copy carries only in-frame clones and drops some. In the table there are fewer than 550,000 clones, roughly 79% of which are singletons. These data originate in a study of shared clonotypes between healthy human individuals. Germline V gene lookup returns CDR1 SQVTM and CDR2 ANQGSEA. The CDR3 contains 12 residues. The trim removed 1 base at V and 9 bases at J, leaving 2 bases unmatched. The sample taken for sequencing was PBMCs. The rearrangement links TRBV29-1 to TRBJ2-1; TRBD1 matches at 8 bases. The origin of this receptor is a middle-aged woman in good health. Some clones in this sample may be carry-over from other donors' samples. CDR3: CSVEGQGAEQFF. Here the CDR3 DNA reads TGCAGCGTTGAAGGGCAGGGGGCTGAGCAGTTCTTC.